This T cell receptor (beta chain) was identified during a study of neurological immune-mediated disorders. The output of every sequencing run exceeded 190 million TCR-beta sequences, derived from 15-18 subjects. TCRdb fed the 5' RACE reads into MiXCR, producing one record per CDR3 protein. The sample lists 70,000 to 95,000 distinct CDR3 sequences; about 13% were seen once. This clonotype came up many times. Trimming took off 2 bases at V and 7 bases at J, with 3 bases between the two ends. The CDR3 spans 11 residues. Germline-derived CDR1 and CDR2 are KGHSH and LQKENI. Time point given: longitudinal time-point 2.

The sample consisted of PBMCs. This chain links TRBV18 with TRBJ2-1; D ambiguous. The clonotype originates from a female donor with HTLV-1-associated myelopathy (HAM/TSP). CDR3 loop: CASSPGNEQFF. DNA of the CDR3: TGTGCCAGCTCACCAGGAAATGAGCAGTTCTTC.